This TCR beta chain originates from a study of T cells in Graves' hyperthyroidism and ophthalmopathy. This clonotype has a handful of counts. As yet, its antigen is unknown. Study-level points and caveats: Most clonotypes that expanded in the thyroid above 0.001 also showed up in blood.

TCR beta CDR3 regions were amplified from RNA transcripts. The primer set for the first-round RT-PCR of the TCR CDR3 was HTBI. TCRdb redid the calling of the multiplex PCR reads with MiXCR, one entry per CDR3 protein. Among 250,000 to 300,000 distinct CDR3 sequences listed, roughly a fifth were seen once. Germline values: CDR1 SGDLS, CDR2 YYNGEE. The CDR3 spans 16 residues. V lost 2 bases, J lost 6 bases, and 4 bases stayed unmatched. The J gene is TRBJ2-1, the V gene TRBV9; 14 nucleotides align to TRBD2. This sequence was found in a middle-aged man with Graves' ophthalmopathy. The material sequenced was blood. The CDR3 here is CASSVPGTSGSNEQFF. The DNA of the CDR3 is TGTGCCAGCAGCGTCCCCGGGACTAGCGGGAGCAATGAGCAGTTCTTC.